This T cell receptor (beta chain) originates from a study of radiotherapy plus CTLA-4 blockade in lung cancer. Trimming cost V 4 bases and J 4 bases, with 18 bases left between them. The germline gives CDR1 SGHRS, CDR2 YFSETQ. The CDR3 sequence is 16 residues long. Repertoires were generated with immunoSEQ multiplex PCR, while TCRdb's copy carries only in-frame clones and drops some. The table records about 120,000 clones, 65% to 85% of them present only once. Specimen: peripheral blood, collected from a patient treated with radiotherapy plus ipilimumab. This sequence originates from a human donor with non-small cell lung cancer who had a partial response to radiotherapy plus ipilimumab. V usage is TRBV5-1 and J usage is TRBJ2-1, with D possibly being TRBD1 (5 bases). The CDR3 protein is CASSRQGVVEYNEQFF. DNA of the CDR3: TGCGCCAGCAGCCGTCAGGGTGTCGTTGAATACAATGAGCAGTTCTTC.